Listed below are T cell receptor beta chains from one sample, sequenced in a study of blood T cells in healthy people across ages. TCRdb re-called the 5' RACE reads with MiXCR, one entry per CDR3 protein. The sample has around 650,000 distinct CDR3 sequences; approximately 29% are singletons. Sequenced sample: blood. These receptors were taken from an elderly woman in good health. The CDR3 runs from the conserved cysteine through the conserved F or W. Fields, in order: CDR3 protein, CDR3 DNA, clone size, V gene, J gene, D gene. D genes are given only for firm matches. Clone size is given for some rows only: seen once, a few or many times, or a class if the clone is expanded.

CDR3aa: CASSSAGKGEQYF; CDR3nt: TGTGCCAGCAGCTCAGCGGGAAAGGGCGAGCAGTACTTC; abundance: NA; v_gene: TRBV7-2; j_gene: TRBJ2-7; d_gene: TRBD2
CDR3aa: CAWSWTGSTEAFF; CDR3nt: TGTGCCTGGAGCTGGACAGGTTCCACTGAAGCTTTCTTT; abundance: NA; v_gene: TRBV30; j_gene: TRBJ1-1; d_gene: TRBD1
CDR3aa: CASTGADTQYF; CDR3nt: TGTGCCAGCACGGGGGCCGATACGCAGTATTTT; abundance: NA; v_gene: TRBV11-2; j_gene: TRBJ2-3; d_gene: NA
CDR3aa: CASSYGTSGGLHEQFF; CDR3nt: TGTGCCAGCAGTTACGGGACTAGCGGGGGGCTCCATGAGCAGTTCTTC; abundance: NA; v_gene: TRBV6-2/TRBV6-3; j_gene: TRBJ2-1; d_gene: TRBD2
CDR3aa: CASSPREGVQETQYF; CDR3nt: TGCGCCAGCAGCCCCCGTGAGGGGGTCCAAGAGACCCAGTACTTC; abundance: many; v_gene: TRBV5-1; j_gene: TRBJ2-5; d_gene: NA
CDR3aa: CASSPLTRQAGTDTQYF; CDR3nt: TGTGCCAGCAGCCCATTAACCCGGCAGGCCGGCACAGATACGCAGTATTTT; abundance: many; v_gene: TRBV9; j_gene: TRBJ2-3; d_gene: NA
CDR3aa: CASSVKGMNTEAFF; CDR3nt: TGCGCCAGCAGCGTAAAGGGAATGAACACTGAAGCTTTCTTT; abundance: NA; v_gene: TRBV5-1; j_gene: TRBJ1-1; d_gene: NA
CDR3aa: CASSLLAYEQFF; CDR3nt: TGCGCCAGCAGCCTGCTGGCCTATGAGCAGTTCTTC; abundance: many; v_gene: TRBV5-1; j_gene: TRBJ2-1; d_gene: NA
CDR3aa: CASSVRDSSTNEQYF; CDR3nt: TGTGCCAGCAGCGTAAGGGACTCCTCGACCAATGAGCAGTACTTC; abundance: NA; v_gene: TRBV9; j_gene: TRBJ2-5; d_gene: NA
CDR3aa: CASSSLKGITEAFF; CDR3nt: TGCGCCAGCAGCTCCCTTAAGGGGATCACTGAAGCTTTCTTT; abundance: NA; v_gene: TRBV5-1; j_gene: TRBJ1-1; d_gene: NA
CDR3aa: CAGSFRQEAGYTF; CDR3nt: TGTGCCGGCAGCTTTAGGCAAGAGGCCGGCTACACCTTC; abundance: few; v_gene: TRBV7-9; j_gene: TRBJ1-2; d_gene: NA
CDR3aa: CASGEPTGFRQPQHF; CDR3nt: TGTGCCAGCGGAGAACCGACAGGGTTCCGTCAGCCCCAGCATTTT; abundance: NA; v_gene: TRBV2; j_gene: TRBJ1-5; d_gene: TRBD1
CDR3aa: CASSPRARTYGYTF; CDR3nt: TGTGCCAGCAGCCCAAGGGCCAGGACCTATGGCTACACCTTC; abundance: few; v_gene: TRBV11-1; j_gene: TRBJ1-2; d_gene: NA
CDR3aa: CSARTPHGETQYF; CDR3nt: TGCAGTGCCAGAACACCCCACGGGGAGACCCAGTACTTC; abundance: many; v_gene: TRBV20-1; j_gene: TRBJ2-5; d_gene: NA
CDR3aa: CASSQERSTAGRYF; CDR3nt: TGTGCCAGCAGCCAAGAGCGTTCGACGGCGGGTCGGTACTTC; abundance: many; v_gene: TRBV3-1; j_gene: TRBJ2-5; d_gene: NA
CDR3aa: CASSLGLAVHPSYNEQFF; CDR3nt: TGCGCCAGCAGTTTAGGGCTAGCGGTTCACCCCTCCTACAATGAGCAGTTCTTC; abundance: NA; v_gene: TRBV10-2; j_gene: TRBJ2-1; d_gene: TRBD2
CDR3aa: CASSSQASGAYEQYF; CDR3nt: TGTGCCAGCAGCTCCCAGGCGAGCGGGGCCTACGAGCAGTACTTC; abundance: many; v_gene: TRBV7-3; j_gene: TRBJ2-7; d_gene: TRBD2
CDR3aa: CAIKAGPGETQYF; CDR3nt: TGTGCCATCAAAGCGGGGCCGGGGGAGACCCAGTACTTC; abundance: NA; v_gene: TRBV10-3; j_gene: TRBJ2-5; d_gene: TRBD2
CDR3aa: CASSPRALRGQPQHF; CDR3nt: TGTGCCAGCAGCCCTCGGGCTCTCCGGGGTCAGCCCCAGCATTTT; abundance: few; v_gene: TRBV7-6; j_gene: TRBJ1-5; d_gene: NA
CDR3aa: CASSFFAGVTEAFF; CDR3nt: TGTGCCAGCAGTTTTTTTGCTGGGGTCACTGAAGCTTTCTTT; abundance: NA; v_gene: TRBV28; j_gene: TRBJ1-1; d_gene: NA
CDR3aa: CASSLRTRHSGNTIYF; CDR3nt: TGTGCCAGCAGCCTCCGGACTCGCCACTCTGGAAACACCATATATTTT; abundance: NA; v_gene: TRBV5-6; j_gene: TRBJ1-3; d_gene: NA
CDR3aa: CASRVGAETQYF; CDR3nt: TGTGCCAGCAGGGTAGGGGCGGAGACCCAGTACTTC; abundance: many; v_gene: TRBV6-2/TRBV6-3; j_gene: TRBJ2-5; d_gene: NA
CDR3aa: CASLVVGHTTNEKLFF; CDR3nt: TGTGCCAGTCTCGTGGTCGGGCATACAACTAATGAAAAACTGTTTTTT; abundance: NA; v_gene: TRBV6-1; j_gene: TRBJ1-4; d_gene: NA
CDR3aa: CASSLRFAGGLDEQFF; CDR3nt: TGTGCCAGCAGCTTAAGGTTTGCGGGGGGGCTTGATGAGCAGTTCTTC; abundance: NA; v_gene: TRBV11-3; j_gene: TRBJ2-1; d_gene: TRBD2
CDR3aa: CASSRNLGTDTQYF; CDR3nt: TGTGCCAGCAGCCGGAACCTGGGGACAGATACGCAGTATTTT; abundance: many; v_gene: TRBV6-6; j_gene: TRBJ2-3; d_gene: NA
CDR3aa: CAWGLAGGRAYNEQFF; CDR3nt: TGTGCCTGGGGACTAGCGGGGGGAAGGGCCTACAATGAGCAGTTCTTC; abundance: many; v_gene: TRBV30; j_gene: TRBJ2-1; d_gene: TRBD2
CDR3aa: CASSLSDRGGTDTQYF; CDR3nt: TGCGCCAGCAGCTTGTCCGACAGGGGCGGCACAGATACGCAGTATTTT; abundance: many; v_gene: TRBV5-1; j_gene: TRBJ2-3; d_gene: TRBD1
CDR3aa: CASRLGQGAFGANVLTF; CDR3nt: TGTGCCAGCAGATTAGGACAGGGGGCTTTCGGGGCCAACGTCCTGACTTTC; abundance: many; v_gene: TRBV7-2; j_gene: TRBJ2-6; d_gene: TRBD1
CDR3aa: CASSKGQGRVVMNTEAFF; CDR3nt: TGTGCCAGTAGTAAGGGACAGGGACGAGTTGTGATGAACACTGAAGCTTTCTTT; abundance: NA; v_gene: TRBV19; j_gene: TRBJ1-1; d_gene: TRBD1
CDR3aa: CAWAPLDRPVLEAFF; CDR3nt: TGTGCCTGGGCACCGTTAGACAGGCCGGTCCTCGAAGCTTTCTTT; abundance: NA; v_gene: TRBV30; j_gene: TRBJ1-1; d_gene: NA
CDR3aa: CSARGGASGRFSNEQFF; CDR3nt: TGCAGTGCTAGAGGAGGGGCTAGCGGGAGGTTTTCTAATGAGCAGTTCTTC; abundance: NA; v_gene: TRBV20-1; j_gene: TRBJ2-1; d_gene: TRBD2
CDR3aa: CASSPRLGSYEQYF; CDR3nt: TGTGCCAGCAGCCCTCGACTAGGGAGCTACGAGCAGTACTTC; abundance: NA; v_gene: TRBV9; j_gene: TRBJ2-7; d_gene: NA
CDR3aa: CASRSPGAGGETQYF; CDR3nt: TGTGCCAGCCGCTCACCCGGAGCGGGGGGTGAGACCCAGTACTTC; abundance: NA; v_gene: TRBV6-2/TRBV6-3; j_gene: TRBJ2-5; d_gene: TRBD2
CDR3aa: CASSLVGRTYEQYF; CDR3nt: TGTGCCAGCAGCTTAGTGGGCAGAACCTACGAGCAGTACTTC; abundance: NA; v_gene: TRBV7-9; j_gene: TRBJ2-7; d_gene: NA
CDR3aa: CASRQTGLAGGNEQFF; CDR3nt: TGTGCCAGCAGGCAAACGGGGCTAGCGGGGGGGAATGAGCAGTTCTTC; abundance: many; v_gene: TRBV6-2/TRBV6-3; j_gene: TRBJ2-1; d_gene: TRBD2
CDR3aa: CATRGTGDTGELFF; CDR3nt: TGTGCCACCAGAGGGACAGGGGACACCGGGGAGCTGTTTTTT; abundance: NA; v_gene: TRBV24-1; j_gene: TRBJ2-2; d_gene: TRBD1
CDR3aa: CASTSGQTYNSPLHF; CDR3nt: TGTGCCAGCACCTCCGGACAGACTTATAATTCACCCCTCCACTTT; abundance: many; v_gene: TRBV28; j_gene: TRBJ1-6; d_gene: NA
CDR3aa: CASSASSGGKNIQYF; CDR3nt: TGTGCCAGCAGTGCTAGCTCCGGGGGCAAAAACATTCAGTACTTC; abundance: many; v_gene: TRBV25-1; j_gene: TRBJ2-4; d_gene: NA
CDR3aa: CASSYRGWGTNSYEQYF; CDR3nt: TGTGCCAGCAGTTACCGCGGATGGGGGACTAACTCCTACGAGCAGTACTTC; abundance: once; v_gene: TRBV6-6; j_gene: TRBJ2-7; d_gene: TRBD2
CDR3aa: CSTSVGQDAQYF; CDR3nt: TGCAGCACTAGCGTGGGGCAAGATGCGCAGTATTTT; abundance: NA; v_gene: TRBV20-1; j_gene: TRBJ2-3; d_gene: TRBD2